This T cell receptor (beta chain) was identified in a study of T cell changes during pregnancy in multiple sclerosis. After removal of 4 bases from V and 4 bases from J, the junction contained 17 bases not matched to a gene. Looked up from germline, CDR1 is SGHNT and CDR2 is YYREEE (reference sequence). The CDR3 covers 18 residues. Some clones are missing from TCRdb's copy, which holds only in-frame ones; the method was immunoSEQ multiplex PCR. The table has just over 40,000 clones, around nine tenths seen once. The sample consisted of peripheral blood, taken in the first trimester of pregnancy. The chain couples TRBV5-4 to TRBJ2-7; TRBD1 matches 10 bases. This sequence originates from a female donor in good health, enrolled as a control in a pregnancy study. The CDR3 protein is CASSAGGGLTGGPYEQYF. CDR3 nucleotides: TGTGCCAGCAGCGCTGGTGGGGGATTGACAGGGGGCCCATACGAGCAGTACTTC.